This entry lists 6 T cell receptor beta chains sequenced from one sample in a study of T cell changes during pregnancy in multiple sclerosis. Only in-frame clones appear in the TCRdb table, and some are missing; sequencing was by immunoSEQ multiplex PCR. The sample has approximately 51,000 clones, around 94% seen once. The material was CD4+ T cells from peripheral blood mononuclear cells, obtained in the second trimester of pregnancy. Source of these receptors: a female donor with multiple sclerosis, enrolled in a pregnancy study.

The gene calls are TRBV7-2 and TRBJ2-1; 8 bases fit TRBD1. This CDR3 region has 16 residues. Per the germline V gene, CDR1 is SGHTA and CDR2 is FQGNSA. V shed 1 base and J 6 bases; nucleotides not matched to a gene: 8. The CDR3 DNA reads as TGTGCCAGCAGCTTAGGCATCTCGACAGGGGTCAATGAGCAGTTCTTC. Its translation is CASSLGISTGVNEQFF.

The V gene is TRBV18, the J gene TRBJ2-2; 8 bases are a match to TRBD1. There are 17 residues in the CDR3. V shed 1 base, J shed 5 bases, and the junction held 9 bases outside the gene matches. In germline, CDR1 is KGHSH, CDR2 LQKENI. CDR3 loop: CASSPRTTGGRTGELFF. CDR3 in DNA: TGTGCCAGCTCACCACGAACAACAGGGGGACGGACCGGGGAGCTGTTTTTT.

V usage is TRBV5-5 and J usage is TRBJ1-1, with no clear D. In germline, CDR1 is SGHKS, CDR2 YYEKEE (reference sequence). Trimming pared 4 bases from V and 0 bases from J, leaving 13 bases between. CDR3 size: 15 residues. The CDR3 DNA reads as TGTGCCAGCAGCGCCCAGGTGAATATGAACACTGAAGCTTTCTTT. Protein: CASSAQVNMNTEAFF.

The chain carries TRBV2 and TRBJ2-1; 7 nucleotides match TRBD1. The CDR3 spans 15 residues. Germline V CDR1 and CDR2: SNHLY, FYNNEI. After removal of 7 bases from V and 7 bases from J, the junction contained 13 bases not matched to a gene. Here the CDR3 DNA reads TGTGCCAGCATCGAAGAGGGGGCCGGGAAAAATGAGCAGTTCTTC. This sequence encodes CASIEEGAGKNEQFF.

The chain carries TRBV2 and TRBJ1-1; D is undetermined. Trimming stripped 2 bases from V and 0 bases from J, with 7 bases between. The germline CDR1 and CDR2 sequences are SNHLY and FYNNEI. The length of the CDR3 is 14 residues. This CDR3 reads CASSENRVNTEAFF. CDR3 bases: TGTGCCAGCAGTGAAAATCGAGTGAACACTGAAGCTTTCTTT.

This chain uses TRBV4-2 with TRBJ1-1; D not certain. V was clipped by 1 base and J by 0 bases, with 9 bases between them. There are 15 residues in the CDR3. CDR1 LGHNA and CDR2 YNFKEQ come from the germline V gene. The CDR3 protein is CASSQVSLLNTEAFF. The CDR3 DNA is TGTGCCAGCAGCCAAGTTTCTCTCCTGAACACTGAAGCTTTCTTT.